These T cell receptor beta chains were read from a single sample in a study of identifying expanded T cells in peripheral blood. TCRdb keeps only in-frame clones here, not all; method: immunoSEQ multiplex PCR. The sample records roughly 100,000 clones, roughly 90% being singletons. Sequenced material: blood. These receptor sequences come from a person aged 18 to 70 in good health. Each CDR3 is given with its conserved first and last residue. D genes are given only for firm matches. Clone size, where shown, is once, few, many, or a class for clones that have expanded.

.	TRBV6-6	TRBJ2-2	.	TGTGCCAGCAGTTACCTCCGACCGTCCGCCGGGGAGCTGTTTTTT	CASSYLRPSAGELFF
.	TRBV6-1	TRBJ1-2	.	TGTGCCAGCAGTAGACAGGCGAACTATGGCTACACCTTC	CASSRQANYGYTF
.	TRBV5-4	TRBJ2-3	TRBD2	TGTGCCAGCAGCCGTTTGGGGGGGGCAGATACGCAGTATTTT	CASSRLGGADTQYF
.	TRBV10-1	TRBJ2-2	.	TGCGCCAGCAGTCGGGGATCGAACACCGGGGAGCTGTTTTTT	CASSRGSNTGELFF
once	TRBV14	TRBJ2-2	.	TGTGCCAGCAGCCCTCGTGTCGGGGAGCTGTTTTTT	CASSPRVGELFF
.	TRBV7-2	TRBJ2-7	TRBD1	TGTGCCAGCAGCGCCCGACAGGGACCCTACGAGCAGTACTTC	CASSARQGPYEQYF
.	TRBV12-5	TRBJ2-1	.	TGTGCTAGTGGTACGGGGAGGGGGCTTGGGACTCCGTCTGAGCAGTTCTTC	CASGTGRGLGTPSEQFF
few	TRBV6-1	TRBJ2-3	TRBD2	TGTGCCAGCAGTGAAGGGCCTAGCGGGGGGGCAGATACGCAGTATTTT	CASSEGPSGGADTQYF
.	TRBV10-1	TRBJ1-5	.	TGCGCCAGCAGCACAGACAGGACGAGCAATCAGCCCCAGCATTTT	CASSTDRTSNQPQHF
.	TRBV6-1	TRBJ2-7	TRBD1	TGTGCCAGCAGTGAAGTTAGGGGACAGGGAGGGTTCGAGCAGTACTTC	CASSEVRGQGGFEQYF
.	TRBV7-3	TRBJ2-5	TRBD2	TGTGCCAGCAGCCGGGGACTAGTGGCTGAAGAGACCCAGTACTTC	CASSRGLVAEETQYF
.	TRBV28	TRBJ1-3	TRBD1	TGTGCCAGCAGTTATACCAGGGGGAAGAACACCATATATTTT	CASSYTRGKNTIYF
.	TRBV27	TRBJ2-7	.	TGTGCCAGCAGTTTGGGGGATTTATACGAGCAGTACTTC	CASSLGDLYEQYF
.	TRBV20-1	TRBJ2-1	.	TGCAGTGCCACAATTGGGCATGAGCAGTTCTTC	CSATIGHEQFF
.	TRBV30	TRBJ2-7	TRBD2	TGTGCCTGGAGTTGGGGACTAGCGGGATTCTACGAGCAGTACTTC	CAWSWGLAGFYEQYF
.	TRBV5-8	TRBJ1-5	.	TGTGCCAGCACCGGAAGCAATCAGCCCCAGCATTTT	CASTGSNQPQHF
once	TRBV19	TRBJ2-2	.	TGTGCCAGTAGTGTAAGCACCGGGGAGCTGTTTTTT	CASSVSTGELFF
.	TRBV7-2	TRBJ2-5	TRBD2	TGTGCCAGCAGCTTATTGGGACTAGCGGGGGGGGTGGAGACCCAGTACTTC	CASSLLGLAGGVETQYF
.	TRBV19	TRBJ2-2	.	TGTGCCAGTAGGTTGCTGGGGACCGGGGAGCTGTTTTTT	CASRLLGTGELFF
.	TRBV6-5	TRBJ2-1	.	TGTGCCAGCAGTTACTCGGCCTACAATGAGCAGTTCTTC	CASSYSAYNEQFF
.	TRBV9	TRBJ2-3	.	TGTGCCAGCAGCGTACGCACAGATACGCAGTATTTT	CASSVRTDTQYF
.	TRBV6-6	TRBJ1-5	.	TGTGCCAGCAGCCCCCTGTCGAATCAGCCCCAGCATTTT	CASSPLSNQPQHF
.	TRBV30	TRBJ2-5	.	TGTGCCTGGAGTGTACGAGCAGGGGGGTACCAAGAGACCCAGTACTTC	CAWSVRAGGYQETQYF
once	TRBV6-6	TRBJ1-1	.	TGTGCCAGCAGTTACTCGGGCCGGATGAACACTGAAGCTTTCTTT	CASSYSGRMNTEAFF
.	TRBV9	TRBJ2-3	.	TGTGCCAGCAGCGTTAGCACAGATACGCAGTATTTT	CASSVSTDTQYF
.	TRBV30	TRBJ1-1	.	TGTGCCTGGAGTTATGCAGGGAGAACTGAAGCTTTCTTT	CAWSYAGRTEAFF
few	TRBV6-5	TRBJ2-7	TRBD1	TGTGCCAGCGGAGAGGGACAGACCTACGAGCAGTACTTC	CASGEGQTYEQYF
.	TRBV21-1	TRBJ2-7	.	TGTGCCAGCAGCGACGAGCCGGGACAGGATTACGAGCAGTACTTC	CASSDEPGQDYEQYF
.	TRBV7-8	TRBJ2-7	TRBD2	TGTGCCAGCAGCGGAAATCCGAGGGGAGGGTCCTACGAGCAGTACTTC	CASSGNPRGGSYEQYF
once	TRBV2	TRBJ1-1	.	TGTGCCACCCAGGGTAACACTGAAGCTTTCTTT	CATQGNTEAFF
.	TRBV14	TRBJ2-1	.	TGTGCCAGCAGCCACCCTCGCCAGGGATCCTACAATGAGCAGTTCTTC	CASSHPRQGSYNEQFF
.	TRBV28	TRBJ2-2	.	TGTGCCAGCAGTTTATGGGCCCGCGGGAACACCGGGGAGCTGTTTTTT	CASSLWARGNTGELFF
.	TRBV7-9	TRBJ2-3	.	TGTGCCAGCAGCCCGACAAGCACAGATACGCAGTATTTT	CASSPTSTDTQYF
.	TRBV19	TRBJ2-1	.	TGTGCCAGTAGGGTTTCGGGGGTTTCCTATGAGCAGTTCTTC	CASRVSGVSYEQFF
.	TRBV10-3	TRBJ2-3	.	TGTGCCATCATGGGACAAGCCATCGACACGCAGTATTTT	CAIMGQAIDTQYF